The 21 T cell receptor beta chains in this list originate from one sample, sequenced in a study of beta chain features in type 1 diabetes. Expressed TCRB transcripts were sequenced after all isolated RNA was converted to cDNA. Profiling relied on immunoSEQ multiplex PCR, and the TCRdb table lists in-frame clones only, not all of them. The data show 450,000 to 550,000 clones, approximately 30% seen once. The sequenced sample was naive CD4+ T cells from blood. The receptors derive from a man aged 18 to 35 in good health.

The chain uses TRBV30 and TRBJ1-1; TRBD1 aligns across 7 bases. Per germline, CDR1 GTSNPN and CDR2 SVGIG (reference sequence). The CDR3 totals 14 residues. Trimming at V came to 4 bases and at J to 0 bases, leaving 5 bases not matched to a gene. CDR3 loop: CAWTTRGLNTEAFF. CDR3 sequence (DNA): TGTGCCTGGACCACCAGGGGGTTGAACACTGAAGCTTTCTTT. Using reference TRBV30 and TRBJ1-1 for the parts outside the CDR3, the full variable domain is SQTIHQWPATLVQPVGSPLSLECTVEGTSNPNLYWYRQAAGRGLQLLFYSVGIGQISSEVPQNLSASRPQDRQFILSSKKLLLSDSGFYLCAWTTRGLNTEAFFGQGTRLTVV.

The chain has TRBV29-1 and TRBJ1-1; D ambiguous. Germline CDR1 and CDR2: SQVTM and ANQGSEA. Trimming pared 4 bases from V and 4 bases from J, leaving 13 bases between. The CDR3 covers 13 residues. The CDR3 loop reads CSVAGEVITEAFF. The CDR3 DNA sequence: TGCAGCGTTGCCGGGGAGGTTATCACTGAAGCTTTCTTT.

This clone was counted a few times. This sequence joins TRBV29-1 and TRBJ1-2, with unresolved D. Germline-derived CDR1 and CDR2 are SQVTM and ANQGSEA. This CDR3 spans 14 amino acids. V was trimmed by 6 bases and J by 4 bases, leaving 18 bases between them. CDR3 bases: TGCAGCGTCGCAGAGGGCGCGGTTGTCTATGGCTACACCTTC. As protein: CSVAEGAVVYGYTF.

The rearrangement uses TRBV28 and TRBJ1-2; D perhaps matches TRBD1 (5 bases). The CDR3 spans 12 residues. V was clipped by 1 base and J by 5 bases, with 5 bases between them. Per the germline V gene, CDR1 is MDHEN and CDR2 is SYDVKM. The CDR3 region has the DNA TGTGCCAGCAGTTTATCAGGGTATGGCTACACCTTC. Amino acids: CASSLSGYGYTF.

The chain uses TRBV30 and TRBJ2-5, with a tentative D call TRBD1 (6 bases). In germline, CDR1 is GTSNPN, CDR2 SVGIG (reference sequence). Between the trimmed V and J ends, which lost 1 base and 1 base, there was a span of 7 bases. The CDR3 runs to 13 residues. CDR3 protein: CAWSGDIQETQYF. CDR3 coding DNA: TGTGCCTGGAGTGGGGACATCCAAGAGACCCAGTACTTC.

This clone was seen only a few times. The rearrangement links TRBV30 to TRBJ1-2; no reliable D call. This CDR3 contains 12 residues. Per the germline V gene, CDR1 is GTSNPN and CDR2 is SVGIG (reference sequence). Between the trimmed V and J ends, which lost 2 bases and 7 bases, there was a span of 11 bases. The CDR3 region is CAWSHWRAGYTF. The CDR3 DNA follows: TGTGCCTGGAGTCATTGGAGGGCTGGCTACACCTTC. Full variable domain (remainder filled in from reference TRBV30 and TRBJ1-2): SQTIHQWPATLVQPVGSPLSLECTVEGTSNPNLYWYRQAAGRGLQLLFYSVGIGQISSEVPQNLSASRPQDRQFILSSKKLLLSDSGFYLCAWSHWRAGYTFGSGTRLTVV.

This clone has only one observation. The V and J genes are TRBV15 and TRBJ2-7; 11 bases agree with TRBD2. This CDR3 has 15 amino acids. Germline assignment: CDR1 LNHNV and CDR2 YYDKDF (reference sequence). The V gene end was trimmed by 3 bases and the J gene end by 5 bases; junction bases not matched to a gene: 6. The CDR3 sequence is CATSRLAGGPNEQYF. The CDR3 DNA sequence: TGTGCCACCAGCAGGTTAGCGGGAGGGCCCAACGAGCAGTACTTC.

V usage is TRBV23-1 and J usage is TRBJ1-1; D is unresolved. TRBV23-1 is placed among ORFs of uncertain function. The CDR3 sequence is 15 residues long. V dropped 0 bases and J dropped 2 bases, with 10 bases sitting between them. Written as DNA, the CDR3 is TGCGCCAGCAGTCAATCGGGCGCTTCAAACACTGAAGCTTTCTTT. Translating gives CASSQSGASNTEAFF.

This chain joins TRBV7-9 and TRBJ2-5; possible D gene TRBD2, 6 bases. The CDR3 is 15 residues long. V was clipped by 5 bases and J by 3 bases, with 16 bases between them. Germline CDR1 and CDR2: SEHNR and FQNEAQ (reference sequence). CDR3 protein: CASSVGTPGKETQYF. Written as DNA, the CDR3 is TGTGCCAGCAGCGTCGGGACTCCTGGGAAAGAGACCCAGTACTTC.

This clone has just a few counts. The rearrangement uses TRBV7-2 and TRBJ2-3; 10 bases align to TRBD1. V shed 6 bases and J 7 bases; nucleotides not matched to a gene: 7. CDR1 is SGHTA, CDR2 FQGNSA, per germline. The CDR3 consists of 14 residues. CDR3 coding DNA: TGTGCCAGCAGACTAGGGACAGGGGAGAATACGCAGTATTTT. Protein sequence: CASRLGTGENTQYF.

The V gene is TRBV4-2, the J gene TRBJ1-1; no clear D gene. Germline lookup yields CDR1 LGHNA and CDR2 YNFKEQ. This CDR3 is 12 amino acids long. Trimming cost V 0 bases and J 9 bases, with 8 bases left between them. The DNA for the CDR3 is TGTGCCAGCAGCCAAGATTCGTCTAAAGCTTTCTTT. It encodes CASSQDSSKAFF.

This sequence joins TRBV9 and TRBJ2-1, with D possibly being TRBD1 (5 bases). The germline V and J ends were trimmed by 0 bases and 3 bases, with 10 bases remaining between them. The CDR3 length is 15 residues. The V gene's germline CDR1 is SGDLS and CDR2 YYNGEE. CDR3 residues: CASSVVSQGYNEQFF. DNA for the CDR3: TGTGCCAGCAGCGTAGTGTCCCAGGGCTACAATGAGCAGTTCTTC. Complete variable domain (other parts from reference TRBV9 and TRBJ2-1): DSGVTQTPKHLITATGQRVTLRCSPRSGDLSVYWYQQSLDQGLQFLIQYYNGEERAKGNILERFSAQQFPDLHSELNLSSLELGDSALYFCASSVVSQGYNEQFFGPGTRLTVL.

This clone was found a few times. In DNA form, the CDR3 reads TGTGCCAGCAGCTTAGGCCCACGAGGCTACGAGCAGTACTTC. As protein: CASSLGPRGYEQYF. The genes are TRBV7-2 and TRBJ2-7, with D uncertain. The ends were cut back, 1 base at V and 3 bases at J, with 10 bases in the middle. Germline values: CDR1 SGHTA, CDR2 FQGNSA. The CDR3 covers 14 residues.

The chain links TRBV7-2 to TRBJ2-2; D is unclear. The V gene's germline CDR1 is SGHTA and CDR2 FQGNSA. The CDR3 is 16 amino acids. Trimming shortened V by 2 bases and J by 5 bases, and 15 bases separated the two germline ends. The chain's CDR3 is CASSLYSGLITGELFF. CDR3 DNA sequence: TGTGCCAGCAGCTTATACAGTGGCTTAATAACCGGGGAGCTGTTTTTT.

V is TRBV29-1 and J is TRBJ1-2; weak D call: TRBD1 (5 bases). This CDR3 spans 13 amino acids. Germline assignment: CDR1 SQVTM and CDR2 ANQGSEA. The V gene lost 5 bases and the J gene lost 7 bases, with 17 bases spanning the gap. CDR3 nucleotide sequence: TGCAGCGTTAAGTCGACAGCCAGTAGTGGCTACACCTTC. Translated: CSVKSTASSGYTF.

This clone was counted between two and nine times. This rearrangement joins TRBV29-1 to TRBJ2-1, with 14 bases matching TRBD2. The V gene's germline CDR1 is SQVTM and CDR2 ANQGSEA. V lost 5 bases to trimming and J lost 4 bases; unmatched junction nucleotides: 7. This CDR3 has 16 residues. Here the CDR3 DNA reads TGCAGCGTTTTGGGACTAGCGGGAGTTGGTTACAATGAGCAGTTCTTC. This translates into CSVLGLAGVGYNEQFF.

The CDR3 nucleotides read TGTGCCAGCAGCTGGAGGGAGAGTCAGCAGTACTTC. This translates into CASSWRESQQYF. The chain has TRBV7-2 and TRBJ2-7, with D possibly being TRBD2 (6 bases). CDR1 and CDR2 from the germline V gene are SGHTA and FQGNSA. The CDR3 consists of 12 residues. The ends were cut back, 4 bases at V and 8 bases at J, with 12 bases in the middle.

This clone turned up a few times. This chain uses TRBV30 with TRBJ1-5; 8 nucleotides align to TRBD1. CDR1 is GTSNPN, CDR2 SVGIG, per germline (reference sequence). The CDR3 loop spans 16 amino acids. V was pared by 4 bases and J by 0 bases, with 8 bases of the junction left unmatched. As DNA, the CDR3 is TGTGCCTGGAAAAGCGGGACAGGCTATAGCAATCAGCCCCAGCATTTT. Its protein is CAWKSGTGYSNQPQHF. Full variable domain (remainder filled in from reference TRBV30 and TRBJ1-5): SQTIHQWPATLVQPVGSPLSLECTVEGTSNPNLYWYRQAAGRGLQLLFYSVGIGQISSEVPQNLSASRPQDRQFILSSKKLLLSDSGFYLCAWKSGTGYSNQPQHFGDGTRLSIL.

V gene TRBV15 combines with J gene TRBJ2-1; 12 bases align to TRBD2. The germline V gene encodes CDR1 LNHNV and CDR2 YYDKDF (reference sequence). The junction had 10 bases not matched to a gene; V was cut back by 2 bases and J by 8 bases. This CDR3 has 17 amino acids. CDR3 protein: CATSRILLAGGNDEQFF. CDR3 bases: TGTGCCACCAGCAGAATCTTACTAGCGGGAGGTAACGATGAGCAGTTCTTC.

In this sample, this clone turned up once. The CDR3: CASSEGVQETQYF. The CDR3 nucleotides read TGTGCCAGCAGTGAGGGGGTTCAAGAGACCCAGTACTTC. The V call is TRBV2, the J call TRBJ2-5; tentatively, D is TRBD1 or TRBD2 (5 bases each). Germline CDR1 SNHLY, CDR2 FYNNEI. Trimming took off 3 bases at V and 2 bases at J, with 7 bases between the two ends. The CDR3 is 13 residues long.

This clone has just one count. The CDR3, as DNA: TGTGCCAGCAGCGCCGGGACGGAACCCTACGAGCAGTACTTC. Encoded protein: CASSAGTEPYEQYF. This rearrangement joins TRBV9 to TRBJ2-7; either TRBD1 or TRBD2 may supply D (5 bases each). The CDR3 has 14 residues. Germline-derived CDR1 and CDR2 are SGDLS and YYNGEE. Trimming shortened V by 3 bases and J by 2 bases, and 12 bases separated the two germline ends. Filled out from reference TRBV9 and TRBJ2-7, the complete variable domain reads DSGVTQTPKHLITATGQRVTLRCSPRSGDLSVYWYQQSLDQGLQFLIQYYNGEERAKGNILERFSAQQFPDLHSELNLSSLELGDSALYFCASSAGTEPYEQYFGPGTRLTVT.